This T cell receptor beta chain originates from a study of blood T cell repertoires in COVID-19. In the study overall: Sites across the United States, Italy and Spain contributed samples from acute and convalescent COVID-19. T cells, B-cell-depleted T cells, or PBMCs supplied cDNA or gDNA.

V was clipped by 5 bases and J by 0 bases, with 19 bases between them. This CDR3 region has 17 residues. CDR1 and CDR2 from the germline V gene are MNHEY and SMNVEV (reference sequence). The assay was immunoSEQ multiplex PCR, and TCRdb's table has in-frame clones only and misses some. The sample holds a few hundred thousand clones; 89% are singletons and the top ten take 3.5% to 5.5%. The receptor comes from a middle-aged woman who had recovered from COVID-19. The chain joins TRBV27 to TRBJ1-2; no clear D gene. What was sequenced was peripheral blood. The DNA for the CDR3 is TGTGCCAGCAGTCTTCGCAAGGCGGTTGCGGCTAACTATGGCTACACCTTC. Its translation is CASSLRKAVAANYGYTF.